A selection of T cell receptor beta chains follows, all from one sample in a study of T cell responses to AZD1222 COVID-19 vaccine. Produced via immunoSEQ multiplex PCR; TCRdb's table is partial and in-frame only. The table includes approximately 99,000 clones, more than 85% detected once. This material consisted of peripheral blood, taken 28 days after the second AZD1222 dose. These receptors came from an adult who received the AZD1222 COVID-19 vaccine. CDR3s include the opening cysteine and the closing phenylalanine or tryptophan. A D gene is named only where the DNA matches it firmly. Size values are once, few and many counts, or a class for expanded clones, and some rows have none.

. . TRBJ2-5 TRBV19 CASRSGSSQETQYF TGTGCCAGTCGGAGTGGCTCGTCCCAAGAGACCCAGTACTTC
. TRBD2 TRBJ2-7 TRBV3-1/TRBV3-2 CASSRGTSGTYEQYF TGTGCCAGCAGCCGCGGGACTAGCGGTACCTACGAGCAGTACTTC
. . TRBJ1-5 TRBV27 CASSTGTGGNQPQHF TGTGCCAGCAGCACCGGGACGGGGGGAAATCAGCCCCAGCATTTT
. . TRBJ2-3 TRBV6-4 CASSAQGNGADTQYF TGTGCCAGCAGTGCACAGGGAAACGGTGCAGATACGCAGTATTTT
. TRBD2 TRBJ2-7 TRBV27 CASGRGGSYEQYF TGTGCCAGCGGCCGGGGGGGCTCCTACGAGCAGTACTTC
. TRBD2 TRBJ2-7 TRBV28 CASSSWEGREQYF TGTGCCAGCAGTTCCTGGGAGGGCCGCGAGCAGTACTTC
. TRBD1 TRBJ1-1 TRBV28 CASSRPGQGHTEAFF TGTGCCAGCAGTCGGCCGGGACAGGGTCACACTGAAGCTTTCTTT
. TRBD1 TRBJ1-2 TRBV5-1 CASGTGTGYTF TGCGCCTCGGGGACAGGGACCGGCTACACCTTC
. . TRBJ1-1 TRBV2 CARGNTEAFF TGTGCCCGGGGGAACACTGAAGCTTTCTTT
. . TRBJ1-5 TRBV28 CASSSGGQPQHF TGTGCCAGCAGTTCCGGGGGGCAGCCCCAGCATTTT
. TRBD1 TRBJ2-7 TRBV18 CASSPVQDRGHEQYF TGTGCCAGCTCACCAGTTCAGGACAGGGGCCACGAGCAGTACTTC
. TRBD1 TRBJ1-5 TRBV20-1 CSASGQGKIVSNQPQHF TGCAGTGCTAGTGGACAGGGAAAAATTGTGAGCAATCAGCCCCAGCATTTT
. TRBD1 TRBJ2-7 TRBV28 CATSSPGQESYEQYF TGTGCCACCTCCTCCCCGGGACAGGAGTCCTACGAGCAGTACTTC
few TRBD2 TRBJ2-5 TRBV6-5 CASSRLAGEGETQYF TGTGCCAGCAGTCGACTAGCCGGAGAGGGGGAGACCCAGTACTTC
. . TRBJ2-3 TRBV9 CASSVGADTQYF TGTGCCAGCAGCGTAGGGGCAGATACGCAGTATTTT
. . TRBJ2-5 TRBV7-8 CASSTRGRWTQYF TGTGCCAGCAGCACGCGGGGCCGTTGGACCCAGTACTTC
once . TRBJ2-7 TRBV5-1 CASSFASGWNEQYF TGCGCCAGCAGCTTTGCTAGTGGATGGAACGAGCAGTACTTC
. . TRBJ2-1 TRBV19 CASSIAPDSYNEQFF TGTGCCAGTAGTATAGCCCCGGACTCCTACAATGAGCAGTTCTTC
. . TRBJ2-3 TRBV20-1 CSRRGRDTQYF TGCAGTCGGCGAGGTCGCGATACGCAGTATTTT
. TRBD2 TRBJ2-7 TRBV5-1 CASSSGPLAGGPDGGYEQYF TGCGCCAGCAGCTCTGGCCCACTAGCGGGAGGGCCTGATGGGGGTTACGAGCAGTACTTC
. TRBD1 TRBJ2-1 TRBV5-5 CASSSRQGSSSYNEQFF TGTGCCAGCAGCTCTCGACAGGGGTCAAGCTCCTACAATGAGCAGTTCTTC
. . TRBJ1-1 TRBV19 CASSMKQFEAFF TGTGCCAGTAGTATGAAACAGTTTGAAGCTTTCTTT
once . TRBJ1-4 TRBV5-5 CASSFGFLDEKLFF TGTGCCAGCAGCTTTGGGTTCCTGGATGAAAAACTGTTTTTT
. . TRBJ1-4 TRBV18 CASSPTSQEKLFF TGTGCCAGCTCACCAACGTCTCAGGAAAAACTGTTTTTT
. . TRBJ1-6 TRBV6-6 CASTTDRPLHF TGTGCCAGCACTACGGATAGACCCCTCCACTTT
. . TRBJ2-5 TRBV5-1 CASTGTPGETQYF TGCGCCAGTACTGGGACACCAGGGGAGACCCAGTACTTC
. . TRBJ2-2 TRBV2 CASRADNTGELFF TGTGCCAGCAGAGCGGATAACACCGGGGAGCTGTTTTTT
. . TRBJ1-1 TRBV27 CASSLLGVNTEAFF TGTGCCAGCAGTCTTCTAGGGGTTAACACTGAAGCTTTCTTT
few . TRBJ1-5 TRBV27 CASGASRREPQHF TGTGCCAGCGGAGCGAGTCGGCGGGAGCCCCAGCATTTT
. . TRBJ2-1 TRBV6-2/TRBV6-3 CASSYASNEQFF TGTGCCAGCAGTTACGCTAGCAATGAGCAGTTCTTC
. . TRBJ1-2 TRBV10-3 CAISEETNNYGYTF TGTGCCATCAGTGAGGAGACTAACAACTATGGCTACACCTTC
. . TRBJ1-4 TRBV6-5 CASSYQGGSNEKLFF TGTGCCAGCAGTTACCAAGGGGGATCTAATGAAAAACTGTTTTTT
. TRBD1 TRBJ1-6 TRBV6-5 CASSYSTGDSPLHF TGTGCCAGCAGTTACTCAACAGGGGATTCACCCCTCCACTTT
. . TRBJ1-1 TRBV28 CASSLPGAPEAFF TGTGCCAGCAGTTTACCGGGAGCCCCTGAAGCTTTCTTT
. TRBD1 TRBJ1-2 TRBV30 CAWSRTTGNGYTF TGTGCCTGGAGCCGAACGACAGGGAATGGCTACACCTTC
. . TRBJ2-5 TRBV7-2 CASSLLGGSTQETQYF TGTGCCAGCAGCTTATTAGGAGGGAGCACTCAAGAGACCCAGTACTTC
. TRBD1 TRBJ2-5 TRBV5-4 CASSFEPGQGARETQYF TGTGCCAGCAGCTTCGAACCGGGACAGGGGGCGCGTGAGACCCAGTACTTC
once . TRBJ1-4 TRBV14 CASSQDLAEKLFF TGTGCCAGCAGCCAAGATCTTGCCGAAAAACTGTTTTTT
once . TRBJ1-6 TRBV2 CASKGMGSPLHF TGTGCCAGCAAGGGTATGGGTTCACCCCTCCACTTT
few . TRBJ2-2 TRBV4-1 CASSQDSVSPGELFF TGCGCCAGCAGCCAAGATTCCGTGTCCCCCGGGGAGCTGTTTTTT
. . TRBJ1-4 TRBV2 CASSEALAGEGEKLFF TGTGCCAGCAGTGAAGCGTTGGCAGGGGAGGGCGAAAAACTGTTTTTT
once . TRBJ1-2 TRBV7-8 CASSLMGGYSTYGYTF TGTGCCAGCAGCTTAATGGGGGGCTATAGCACCTATGGCTACACCTTC
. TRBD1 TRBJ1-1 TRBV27 CASSHSTGGLTTEAFF TGTGCCAGCAGTCACTCGACAGGGGGGTTGACCACTGAAGCTTTCTTT
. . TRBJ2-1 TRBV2 CASSPSGNEQFF TGTGCCAGCAGCCCCTCCGGGAATGAGCAGTTCTTC
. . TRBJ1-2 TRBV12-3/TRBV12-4 CASRRGAYGYTF TGTGCCAGCAGACGGGGGGCCTATGGCTACACCTTC
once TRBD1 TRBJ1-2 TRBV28 CASRWTGGNYGYTF TGTGCCAGCAGATGGACAGGGGGCAACTATGGCTACACCTTC
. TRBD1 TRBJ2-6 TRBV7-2 CASSLVGQGTGANVLTF TGTGCCAGCAGCTTAGTGGGACAGGGAACTGGGGCCAACGTCCTGACTTTC
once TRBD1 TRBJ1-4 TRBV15 CATSRPGQGNEKLFF TGTGCCACCAGCAGACCGGGACAGGGGAATGAAAAACTGTTTTTT
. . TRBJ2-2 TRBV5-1 CASSLYPRQTLNTGELFF TGCGCCAGCAGCTTGTATCCCCGGCAGACCCTAAACACCGGGGAGCTGTTTTTT